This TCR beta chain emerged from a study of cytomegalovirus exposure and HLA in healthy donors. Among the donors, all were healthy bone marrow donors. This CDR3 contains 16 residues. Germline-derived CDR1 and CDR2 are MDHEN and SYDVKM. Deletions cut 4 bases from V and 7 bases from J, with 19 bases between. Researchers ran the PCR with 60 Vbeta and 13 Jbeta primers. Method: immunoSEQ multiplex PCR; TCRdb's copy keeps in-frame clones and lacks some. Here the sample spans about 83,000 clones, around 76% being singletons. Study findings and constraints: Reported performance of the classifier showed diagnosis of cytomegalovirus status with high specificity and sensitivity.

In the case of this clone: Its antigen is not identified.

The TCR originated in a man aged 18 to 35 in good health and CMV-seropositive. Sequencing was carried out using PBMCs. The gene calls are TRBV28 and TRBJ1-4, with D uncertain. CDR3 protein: CASSSHGEEGSEKLFF. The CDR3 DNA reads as TGTGCCAGCAGTTCTCATGGGGAGGAGGGATCTGAAAAACTGTTTTTT. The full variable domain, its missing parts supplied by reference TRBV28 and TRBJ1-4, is DVKVTQSSRYLVKRTGEKVFLECVQDMDHENMFWYRQDPGLGLRLIYFSYDVKMKEKGDIPEGYSVSREKKERFSLILESASTNQTSMYLCASSSHGEEGSEKLFFGSGTQLSVL.